This is a list of T cell receptor beta chains from one sample in a study of blood T cell repertoires in COVID-19. TCRdb's table, derived via immunoSEQ multiplex PCR, lists solely in-frame clones and lacks some. The sample gives roughly 200,000 clones, about 90% of which show up once; under 2% is in the top ten. Sequenced input: peripheral blood. Source of these receptors: a man younger than 35 with active or convalescent COVID-19. Each CDR3 is given with its conserved first and last residue. The order of the fields is D gene, J gene, V gene, clone size, CDR3 DNA, CDR3 protein. The D gene is left open where the match is weak. Expanded clones are given a class, and other clones once, few, many or no size at all.

>NA|TRBJ2-6|TRBV20-1|NA
TGCAGTGCTAGTGGGGCCTCTGGGGCCAACGTCCTGACTTTC
CSASGASGANVLTF
>TRBD1|TRBJ2-7|TRBV6-2/TRBV6-3|NA
TGTGCCAGCAACCCCGGGACAGACTACGAGCAGTACTTC
CASNPGTDYEQYF
>TRBD2|TRBJ2-1|TRBV19|NA
TGTGCCAGTAGTATAGTCGGACTAGCGGGATTGGAGGAGCAGTTCTTC
CASSIVGLAGLEEQFF
>TRBD1|TRBJ1-2|TRBV10-3|NA
TGTGCCATCAACGAGCTAGGGACAGGGATTTTCCTCTTC
CAINELGTGIFLF
>NA|TRBJ2-3|TRBV14|NA
TGTGCCAGCAGCCAAGTATCCACAGATACGCAGTATTTT
CASSQVSTDTQYF
>NA|TRBJ1-2|TRBV19|NA
TGTGCCAGTAGTATTGGACAGCGCTATGGCTACACCTTC
CASSIGQRYGYTF
>NA|TRBJ2-1|TRBV6-1|NA
TGTGCCAGCAGTGAATTGTCGGGAGTCGTCAATGAGCAGTTCTTC
CASSELSGVVNEQFF
>NA|TRBJ1-1|TRBV27|NA
TGTGCCAGCAGGAACGGAGGGGCCATCACTGAAGCTTTCTTT
CASRNGGAITEAFF
>NA|TRBJ2-6|TRBV5-1|NA
TGCGCCAGCAGGGTTACGGGGGTCGGGGCCAACGTCCTGACTTTC
CASRVTGVGANVLTF
>NA|TRBJ2-7|TRBV5-6|NA
TGTGCCAGCAGCCCCCTCGACAGGGTCTCTAGCGGGCCCACCTACGAGCAGTACTTC
CASSPLDRVSSGPTYEQYF
>TRBD1|TRBJ1-2|TRBV7-2|NA
TGTGCCAGCAGCTTAGGGTCCCCCCGGACAGGGTATGGCTACACCTTC
CASSLGSPRTGYGYTF
>TRBD2|TRBJ2-5|TRBV5-1|NA
TGCGCCAGCAGCTTGGGGGGCAATACGGGACTAGCGGGAAAGGAGACCCAGTACTTC
CASSLGGNTGLAGKETQYF
>NA|TRBJ1-2|TRBV5-1|NA
TGCGCCAGCAGCTTGGGAGCAACTACTAACTATGGCTACACCTTC
CASSLGATTNYGYTF
>NA|TRBJ1-5|TRBV10-2|NA
TGCGCCAGCAGTGAGCGCCGGGACACAAATCAGCCCCAGCATTTT
CASSERRDTNQPQHF
>TRBD1|TRBJ1-2|TRBV11-2|NA
TGTGCCAGCAGTCGGGTGGGACAGACCGACTATGGCTACACCTTC
CASSRVGQTDYGYTF
>NA|TRBJ1-1|TRBV23-1|NA
TGCGCCAGCAGTCAATCGGGCCAGTCCTACACTGAAGCTTTCTTT
CASSQSGQSYTEAFF
>TRBD1|TRBJ2-3|TRBV19|NA
TGTGCCAGTAGTATCCCGGGACAGGTGGAAGATACGCAGTATTTT
CASSIPGQVEDTQYF
>NA|TRBJ1-4|TRBV2|NA
TGTGCCAGCAAACACAGATCAACTAATGAAAAACTGTTTTTT
CASKHRSTNEKLFF
>NA|TRBJ1-6|TRBV6-6|NA
TGTGCCAGCAGTTACGCAGGGCAGGGCAATTCACCCCTCCACTTT
CASSYAGQGNSPLHF
>TRBD1|TRBJ1-5|TRBV10-3|few
TGTGCCATCAGTGAGAGGCAGAACAGGGGAACCAGGAGCAATCAGCCCCAGCATTTT
CAISERQNRGTRSNQPQHF
>NA|TRBJ2-1|TRBV5-4|NA
TGTGCCAGCACCACAGAGAAAAGCTCCTACAATGAGCAGTTCTTC
CASTTEKSSYNEQFF
>NA|TRBJ1-5|TRBV6-2/TRBV6-3|once
TGTGCCAGCAGTCCCAATTTTCAGCCCCAGCATTTT
CASSPNFQPQHF
>TRBD2|TRBJ2-3|TRBV18|NA
TGTGCCAGCTCACCACGGCTAGCGGGAGTAGATACGCAGTATTTT
CASSPRLAGVDTQYF
>NA|TRBJ1-2|TRBV12-3/TRBV12-4|NA
TGTGCCAGCAGTTTGGGGGCTCTCTATGGCTACACCTTC
CASSLGALYGYTF
>TRBD2|TRBJ2-7|TRBV5-4|NA
TGTGCCAGCAGCCTCGGACTAGTCCCCTACGAGCAGTACTTC
CASSLGLVPYEQYF
>TRBD2|TRBJ2-5|TRBV6-5|NA
TGTGCCAGCAGTTTGGGAGGGGAAGGGAAAGAGACCCAGTACTTC
CASSLGGEGKETQYF
>NA|TRBJ1-2|TRBV5-1|NA
TGCGCCAGCAGCCTGGACTGGGGCGCCGACTATGGCTACACCTTC
CASSLDWGADYGYTF
>TRBD1|TRBJ2-7|TRBV27|NA
TGTGCCAGCAGACGCCCCGGGACAGGGGGAAATCCCTACGAGCAGTACTTC
CASRRPGTGGNPYEQYF
>NA|TRBJ2-7|TRBV21-1|NA
TGTGCCAGCAGCACCAGGTACTTC
CASSTRYF
>NA|TRBJ2-1|TRBV3-1/TRBV3-2|NA
TGTGCCAGCAGCCAATCGGTCTACTCCTACAATGAGCAGTTCTTC
CASSQSVYSYNEQFF
>TRBD1|TRBJ2-7|TRBV4-1|NA
TGCGCCAGCAGCCAGAGACAGGGCGACACCTACGAGCAGTACTTC
CASSQRQGDTYEQYF
>NA|TRBJ1-2|TRBV5-4|medium-sized
TGTGCCAGCAGCACTCACCAGGGTGACTATGGCTACACCTTC
CASSTHQGDYGYTF
>NA|TRBJ2-5|TRBV7-9|NA
TGTGCCACCCCCCGGGGTAGCGGACTCCAAGAGACCCAGTACTTC
CATPRGSGLQETQYF
>NA|TRBJ1-1|TRBV19|NA
TGTGCCAGTAGTCCCGAGCGGAGGGAAACTGAAGCTTTCTTT
CASSPERRETEAFF
>TRBD1|TRBJ2-3|TRBV7-8|NA
TGTGCCAGCGGTACCGGGACAGGGAGCGATACGCAGTATTTT
CASGTGTGSDTQYF
>NA|TRBJ2-7|TRBV18|NA
TGTGCCAGCTCACCATCATACAACAGCGAGCAGTACTTC
CASSPSYNSEQYF
>TRBD2|TRBJ2-7|TRBV5-6|NA
TGTGCCAGCAGCCCAGGACTAGGAGCCTACGAGCAGTACTTC
CASSPGLGAYEQYF
>NA|TRBJ1-1|TRBV2|NA
TGTGCCAGCAGTATCGACAGGAACACTGAAGCTTTCTTT
CASSIDRNTEAFF
>TRBD1|TRBJ1-3|TRBV18|NA
TGTGCCAGCTCATCAGGGACAGGTGGAAACACCATATATTTT
CASSSGTGGNTIYF
>TRBD2|TRBJ2-1|TRBV18|NA
TGTGCCAGCTCACCACCGGTCGGGAGGGCTAACAATGAGCAGTTCTTC
CASSPPVGRANNEQFF
>TRBD2|TRBJ2-1|TRBV9|NA
TGTGCCAGCAGCGTACTAGCGGGAGACTCCTACAATGAGCAGTTCTTC
CASSVLAGDSYNEQFF
>TRBD2|TRBJ2-2|TRBV3-1/TRBV3-2|NA
TGTGCCAGCAGCCGCCGACTAGCGGGAGGGTTTACGAACACCGGGGAGCTGTTTTTT
CASSRRLAGGFTNTGELFF
>TRBD2|TRBJ2-3|TRBV20-1|once
TGCAGTGCTAGTGGCGGGGGAGATTACACAGATACGCAGTATTTT
CSASGGGDYTDTQYF
>TRBD2|TRBJ2-4|TRBV7-2|NA
TGTGCCAGCAGCTTCGCGGGAGCCCAAAACATTCAGTACTTC
CASSFAGAQNIQYF
>TRBD1|TRBJ1-2|TRBV2|NA
TGTGCCAGCAGTCAATTGGGACAGAGCGATGGCTACACCTTC
CASSQLGQSDGYTF